The clone carrying this T cell receptor beta chain has a handful of counts. Its antigen is still unknown. The CDR3 length is 12 residues. Germline CDR1 and CDR2: ENHRY and SYGVKD. The germline V and J ends were trimmed by 2 bases and 8 bases, with 7 bases remaining between them. The sample originates from a study of cytomegalovirus exposure and HLA in healthy donors. For the study at large: Later, an analysis reported that the approximately 120 validation repertoires had used the same platform as the approximately 680 first-cohort repertoires. Regarding the study as a whole: CMV antigen specificity of three CMV-associated chains was confirmed in vitro. Subsequent analysis found a tendency for first-cohort TCR clusters to co-occur within the approximately 130 validation repertoires.

The data were produced by immunoSEQ multiplex PCR, yet TCRdb's version contains in-frame clones alone and is incomplete. The table has some 180,000 clones, approximately 86% seen once. The J gene is TRBJ2-1, the V gene TRBV10-3, with unresolved D. Sequences were obtained from PBMCs. The TCR originated in a man aged 30-40 years in good health and CMV-seropositive. CDR3 in DNA: TGTGCCATCAGTGAGCGGGCCCATGAGCAGTTCTTC. Protein sequence: CAISERAHEQFF.